This TCR beta chain comes out of a study of blood T cell repertoires in COVID-19. Across the study: The samples span acute and convalescent COVID-19 from the United States, Italy and Spain.

The CDR3 has 14 amino acids. Germline V lookup: CDR1 LNHDA, CDR2 SQIVND (reference sequence). The ends lost 5 bases at V and 7 bases at J; junction bases unmatched: 4. TCRdb keeps only in-frame clones here, not all; method: immunoSEQ multiplex PCR. The sample contains about 260,000 clones, 84% of which appear only once. Participants' own reports of clinical history determined their cohort assignment. The receptor comes from a man aged 30-40 years with acute COVID-19. The sequencing input was PBMCs or T cells enriched from blood (not recorded which). The rearrangement joins TRBV19 to TRBJ2-3, with 12 bases lining up with TRBD1. CDR3 loop: CASSGTGGRNTQYF. CDR3 DNA sequence: TGTGCCAGTAGTGGGACAGGGGGCAGGAATACGCAGTATTTT.